This TCR beta chain came from a study of early T cells in non-severe SARS-CoV-2 infection. Findings of the study overall: Comparison of clonotypes with VDJdb favored anti-spike CD8 responses while missing private and CD4 specificities.

The sample holds a few counts of this clonotype. What it binds is not known. CDR1 is MNHEY and CDR2 is SMNVEV in the germline V gene (reference sequence). This CDR3 has 15 residues. The V gene lost 5 bases and the J gene lost 5 bases, with 18 bases spanning the gap. TCRdb re-derived calls from the 5' RACE reads in MiXCR, one entry per CDR3 protein. The sample yields roughly 58,000 distinct CDR3 sequences, around a tenth seen once. Source material: whole blood. This sequence joins TRBV27 and TRBJ1-2; the D gene is possibly TRBD1 (6 bases). The TCR was taken from an adult who was a healthcare worker with PCR-confirmed SARS-CoV-2 infection or an uninfected control (not recorded which). The CDR3 region has the DNA TGTGCCAGCAGTCCGGACAGACAACGCTCATATGGCTACACCTTC. Its protein is CASSPDRQRSYGYTF.